Listed here is a single TCR beta chain. Antigen: not known. The sample is drawn from a study of cytomegalovirus exposure and HLA in healthy donors. On the study more broadly: T cells numbering around 180 million yielded approximately 120 million unique TCR beta sequences in an earlier analysis. In an early release, HLA-typed donors contributed some 82 million unique TCR sequences.

Study findings and constraints: Sequencing likely generated an artifact that appeared as a cluster of highly shared sequence variants.

Each donor's status was that of a healthy bone marrow donor. The primer mix had 60 Vbeta and 13 Jbeta primers. Data came from immunoSEQ multiplex PCR; TCRdb stores just in-frame clones and leaves some out. The sample gives over 150,000 clones, around 82% of which show up once; over 5% is in the top ten. The CDR3 is 14 amino acids. CDR1 KGHSH and CDR2 LQKENI come from the germline V gene. Trimming at V came to 4 bases and at J to 9 bases, leaving 9 bases not matched to a gene. This TCR was recovered from a woman aged 40 to 50 in good health and CMV-seropositive. V gene TRBV18 combines with J gene TRBJ2-5; 9 bases line up with TRBD1. The specimen sequenced was PBMCs. The CDR3 here is CASSRGDREYAQYF. The DNA of the CDR3 is TGTGCCAGCTCACGCGGGGACAGGGAGTATGCCCAGTACTTC.